What follows are 14 T cell receptor beta chains derived from one specimen sequenced in a study of CD8+ T cells in alopecia areata. Extraction and reverse transcription of RNA yielded cDNA as the sequencing template. This table comes from immunoSEQ multiplex PCR, and its TCRdb copy is limited to in-frame clones, with some not included. The sample lists roughly 190,000 clones, 60% occurring once. As for treatment: oral pan-JAK inhibitor, 5-10 mg twice daily. This sample comprised CD4+ T cells sorted from blood, obtained at week 24, from a patient treated with tofacitinib. These receptors originate from a human donor with alopecia areata.

The chain carries TRBV29-1 and TRBJ2-7; TRBD1 aligns across 9 bases. V dropped 7 bases and J dropped 6; count of bases not matched to a gene: 13. The germline gives CDR1 SQVTM, CDR2 ANQGSEA. This CDR3 has 14 residues. CDR3 nucleotides: TGCAGCGCTACCGATTGGACAGGGGCAGGCGAGCAGTACTTC. This encodes CSATDWTGAGEQYF.

The chain joins TRBV29-1 to TRBJ1-2; 8 bases align to TRBD1. The CDR3 totals 13 residues. The germline CDR1 and CDR2 sequences are SQVTM and ANQGSEA. Losses at the gene ends were 7 bases for V and 7 bases for J; bases not matched to a gene: 11. DNA of the CDR3: TGCAGCGGACGGGACAGGTGGTTGGGTGGCTACACCTTC. Encoded protein: CSGRDRWLGGYTF.

In this sample, this clone turned up a few times. The CDR3 loop reads CASSLAGQYEQYF. DNA of the CDR3: TGTGCCAGCAGCTTAGCGGGACAATACGAGCAGTACTTC. The chain carries TRBV11-2 and TRBJ2-7; perhaps TRBD1 as D (6 bases). The V and J ends lost 1 base and 4 bases respectively, with 8 bases between them. The CDR3 length is 13 residues. Germline CDR1 SGHAT, CDR2 FQNNGV.

The chain couples TRBV5-1 to TRBJ2-3; 7 nucleotides match TRBD2. Trimming at V came to 4 bases and at J to 0 bases, leaving 8 bases not matched to a gene. Looked up from germline, CDR1 is SGHRS and CDR2 is YFSETQ. The CDR3 spans 16 residues. CDR3 DNA sequence: TGCGCCAGCAGCACGGGGACTACCGCTAGCACAGATACGCAGTATTTT. This gives the protein CASSTGTTASTDTQYF.

The chain is built from TRBV2 and TRBJ1-2; D not resolved. The CDR3 is 11 amino acids. CDR1 SNHLY and CDR2 FYNNEI come from the germline V gene. V lost 9 bases, J lost 4 bases, and 9 bases lay in between. CDR3 residues: CARRTAYGYTF. Written as DNA, the CDR3 is TGTGCCAGAAGGACCGCCTATGGCTACACCTTC.

The rearrangement links TRBV2 to TRBJ2-3, with 7 positions matching TRBD1. From germline, CDR1 is SNHLY and CDR2 FYNNEI. V was clipped by 4 bases and J by 4 bases; unmatched bases: 5. The CDR3 spans 14 residues. The CDR3 reads CASSVLQGPDTQYF. CDR3 sequence (DNA): TGTGCCAGCAGTGTCTTACAGGGGCCAGATACGCAGTATTTT.

CDR3 sequence: CSVSIWTGTEAFF. CDR3 sequence (DNA): TGCAGCGTTTCGATTTGGACGGGAACTGAAGCTTTCTTT. The chain employs TRBV29-1 and TRBJ1-1; D is unresolved. V was pared by 5 bases and J by 5 bases, with 15 bases between. CDR1 is SQVTM and CDR2 is ANQGSEA in the germline V gene. CDR3 length: 13 residues.

Remarks on this clone: Other DNA variants within this sample encode the same CDR3. The chain links TRBV29-1 to TRBJ1-2, with a possible D match to TRBD1 (5 bases). Trimming stripped 3 bases from V and 5 bases from J, with 7 bases between. Germline loops: CDR1 SQVTM, CDR2 ANQGSEA. CDR3 length: 11 residues. CDR3 residues: CSVDQGYGYTF. DNA for the CDR3: TGCAGCGTTGATCAGGGATATGGCTACACCTTC.

This chain uses TRBV5-1 with TRBJ2-5, with D unclear. Between the trimmed V and J ends, which lost 0 bases and 2 bases, there was a span of 8 bases. The CDR3 totals 14 residues. Germline V gene lookup returns CDR1 SGHRS and CDR2 YFSETQ. The CDR3 region has the DNA TGCGCCAGCAGCTTGGTGTCCCCGCAAGAGACCCAGTACTTC. Its protein is CASSLVSPQETQYF.

This clone was recorded a few times. This chain uses TRBV7-9 with TRBJ2-1; the D gene is possibly TRBD1 (6 bases). V was pared by 2 bases and J by 7 bases, with 15 bases between. Germline values: CDR1 SEHNR, CDR2 FQNEAQ (reference sequence). The CDR3 is made up of 15 amino acids. In DNA, the CDR3 is TGTGCCAGCAGCTTATTTTTAGTCGACAGGAATGAGCAGTTCTTC. This codes for CASSLFLVDRNEQFF.

Notes on this clone: Other DNA sequences within the sample encode an identical CDR3. This chain links TRBV11-1 with TRBJ2-7; D not resolved. V gave up 4 bases and J gave up 4 bases, with 5 bases separating them. Germline assignment: CDR1 SGHAT and CDR2 FQDESV (reference sequence). This CDR3 has 11 residues. CDR3 sequence: CASSSGYEQYF. CDR3 in DNA: TGTGCCAGCAGCTCCGGATACGAGCAGTACTTC.

The rearrangement uses TRBV29-1 and TRBJ2-1; 11 bases agree with TRBD1. The CDR3 sequence is 16 residues long. Germline V gene data show CDR1 as SQVTM and CDR2 as ANQGSEA. Losses at the gene ends were 0 bases for V and 6 bases for J; bases not matched to a gene: 7. The CDR3 coding sequence is TGCAGCGTTGAAGAGTTTGGGACAGGGGGGATCAATGAGCAGTTCTTC. It yields the protein CSVEEFGTGGINEQFF.

The V and J genes are TRBV29-1 and TRBJ2-1; 7 positions agree with TRBD2. This CDR3 has 15 residues. Looked up from germline, CDR1 is SQVTM and CDR2 is ANQGSEA. Trimming took 5 bases from V and 5 from J; bases not matched to a gene: 12. CDR3 sequence (DNA): TGCAGCGTTTACCGGGGGAGGGCCCTCCACAATGAGCAGTTCTTC. Translated, it gives CSVYRGRALHNEQFF.

This chain links TRBV6-5 with TRBJ2-1, with D perhaps assigned TRBD1 or TRBD2 (5 bases each). The CDR3 runs to 15 residues. Germline assignment: CDR1 MNHEY and CDR2 SVGAGI. The V and J ends lost 0 bases and 4 bases respectively, with 10 bases between them. The CDR3 sequence is CASSYSRDGYNEQFF. Here the CDR3 DNA reads TGTGCCAGCAGTTACTCGAGGGACGGATACAATGAGCAGTTCTTC.